What follows describes a single T cell receptor beta chain. MiXCR, run by TCRdb on the RT-PCR reads, gives a single entry per CDR3 protein. The sample lists about 540,000 distinct CDR3 sequences, roughly 25% occurring once. The germline V gene has CDR1 SGHRS and CDR2 YFSETQ. The CDR3 has 17 residues. The V segment lost 4 bases and the J segment 3 bases; nucleotides outside the gene matches: 12. This sample is drawn from a study of response to subunit inactivated influenza vaccine. These records were also assigned to another study, of T cells expressing NK-cell markers. That source notes: A 5'RACE template switching approach incorporating UMIs was used to make TCR beta cDNA. For several experiments, T cell sorting was restricted to the alpha-beta TCR population by means of an anti-gamma-delta TCR antibody.

This chain links TRBV5-1 with TRBJ2-2; 7 bases agree with TRBD1. The TCR comes from a man aged 50 or older who received an inactivated influenza vaccine. This specimen consisted of CD4+ T cells sorted from PBMCs, obtained about 13 days after vaccination. CDR3 region: CASSPGMRGRDTGELFF. The CDR3, as DNA: TGCGCCAGCAGCCCAGGCATGAGGGGGCGCGACACCGGGGAGCTGTTTTTT. Supplemented by reference TRBV5-1 and TRBJ2-2, the full variable domain reads KAGVTQTPRYLIKTRGQQVTLSCSPISGHRSVSWYQQTPGQGLQFLFEYFSETQRNKGNFPGRFSGRQFSNSRSEMNVSTLELGDSALYLCASSPGMRGRDTGELFFGEGSRLTVL.